The subject of this entry is one T cell receptor beta chain. Its antigen is not identified. Stated treatment: around 19 received Ad26.COV2.S at low or high dose, single or two shots; several received placebo; per-sample allocation not given. Material that was analyzed had been drawn on day 63 after the first vaccine or placebo injection. Donor was an adult aged 18-55 years in Boston. The CDR3 is 18 residues long. Germline CDR1 and CDR2: MNHEY and SVGEGT. J lost 1 base, V lost 5 bases, and 11 bases had no gene match. The sample is drawn from a study of Ad26.COV2.S vaccination and SARS-CoV-2 variants. Study background: The vaccine Ad26.COV2.S was put into the muscle once, or twice with 56 days between. Notes on the study in general: Spike-specific responses of CD8+ and CD4+ T cells were reported to display substantial breadth after vaccination.

Libraries were prepared by immunoSEQ multiplex PCR; TCRdb keeps only in-frame clonotypes and omits some of them. The table includes over 400,000 clones, 80% to 90% detected once. The sequence was collected from a person between 18 and 65 years old who received the Ad26.COV2.S COVID-19 vaccine or a placebo. Sample: peripheral blood, taken in a trial of Ad26.COV2.S vaccine versus placebo. V gene TRBV6-2 or TRBV6-3 combines with J gene TRBJ2-2, with TRBD2 identical over 9 bases. The CDR3 protein is CASSNFASGAQNTGELFF. DNA of the CDR3: TGTGCCAGCAGTAACTTCGCTAGCGGGGCCCAGAACACCGGGGAGCTGTTTTTT.